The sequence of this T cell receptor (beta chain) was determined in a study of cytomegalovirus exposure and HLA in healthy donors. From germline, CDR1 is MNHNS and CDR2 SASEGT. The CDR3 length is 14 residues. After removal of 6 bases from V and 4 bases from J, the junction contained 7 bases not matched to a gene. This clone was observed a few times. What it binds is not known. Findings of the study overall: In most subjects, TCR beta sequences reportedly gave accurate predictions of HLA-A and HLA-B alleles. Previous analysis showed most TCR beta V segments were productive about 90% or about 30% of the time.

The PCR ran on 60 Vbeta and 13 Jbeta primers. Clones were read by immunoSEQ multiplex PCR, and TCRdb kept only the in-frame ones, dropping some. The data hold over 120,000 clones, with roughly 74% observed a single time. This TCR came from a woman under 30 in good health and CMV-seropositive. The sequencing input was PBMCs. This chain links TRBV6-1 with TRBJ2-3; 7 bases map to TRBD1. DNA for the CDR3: TGTGCCAGCAGCCACGACGACAGGGCAGATACGCAGTATTTT. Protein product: CASSHDDRADTQYF.